Listed below are T cell receptor beta chains from one sample, sequenced in a study of T cell responses to AZD1222 COVID-19 vaccine. TCRdb keeps only in-frame clones here, not all; method: immunoSEQ multiplex PCR. The sample yields 60,000 to 70,000 clones, around four fifths seen once. The material was peripheral blood, obtained on day 0 of AZD1222 vaccination. The origin of the receptors is an adult in good health. Each CDR3 is given with its conserved first and last residue. The D gene is left open where the match is weak. The size of a clone is reported for some rows only, either as once, few or many, or as a class for expanded clones.

v_gene	d_gene	j_gene	abundance	CDR3aa	CDR3nt
TRBV27	.	TRBJ2-5	once	CASSPSGRRETQYF	TGTGCCAGCAGTCCCTCGGGACGCAGGGAGACCCAGTACTTC
TRBV7-9	.	TRBJ1-5	.	CASSLARANQPQHF	TGTGCCAGCAGCTTAGCCAGGGCAAATCAGCCCCAGCATTTT
TRBV6-6	.	TRBJ1-4	.	CASSYSGRPNEKLFF	TGTGCCAGCAGTTACTCGGGCAGACCTAATGAAAAACTGTTTTTT
TRBV5-1	.	TRBJ2-7	.	CASSLAGQSYEQYF	TGCGCCAGCAGCTTGGCCGGTCAATCCTACGAGCAGTACTTC
TRBV6-2/TRBV6-3	TRBD2	TRBJ2-5	.	CASSYSGLAQETQYF	TGTGCCAGCAGTTACTCCGGACTAGCTCAAGAGACCCAGTACTTC
TRBV7-2	.	TRBJ2-2	.	CASSLEGAYTGELFF	TGTGCCAGCAGCTTAGAAGGGGCTTACACCGGGGAGCTGTTTTTT
TRBV15	.	TRBJ1-1	.	CATSRGQLNTEAFF	TGTGCCACCAGCAGAGGACAGTTGAACACTGAAGCTTTCTTT
TRBV5-4	.	TRBJ2-7	few	CASSSRGRPYEQYF	TGTGCCAGCAGCTCCCGTGGACGACCCTACGAGCAGTACTTC
TRBV4-3	.	TRBJ1-5	.	CASSLIQGANQPQHF	TGCGCCAGCAGCCTAATACAGGGCGCCAATCAGCCCCAGCATTTT
TRBV6-1	.	TRBJ2-7	.	CASSEVKEDEQYF	TGTGCCAGCAGTGAAGTTAAAGAGGACGAGCAGTACTTC
TRBV2	TRBD2	TRBJ2-5	.	CASSERTSGEKETQYF	TGTGCCAGCAGTGAACGGACTAGCGGGGAAAAAGAGACCCAGTACTTC
TRBV11-2	TRBD1	TRBJ1-4	.	CASSPTGGDEKLFF	TGTGCCAGCAGCCCGACAGGGGGTGATGAAAAACTGTTTTTT
TRBV12-3/TRBV12-4	.	TRBJ1-1	.	CASSLEEGSEAFF	TGTGCCAGCAGTTTAGAGGAGGGCTCTGAAGCTTTCTTT
TRBV5-1	.	TRBJ2-1	.	CASSLAPNIGSSSYNEQFF	TGCGCCAGCAGCTTGGCCCCCAACATAGGTTCGAGCTCCTACAATGAGCAGTTCTTC
TRBV3-1/TRBV3-2	.	TRBJ1-6	.	CASSLGRPGDSPLHF	TGTGCCAGCAGCCTCGGGCGTCCCGGAGATTCACCCCTCCACTTT
TRBV19	TRBD1	TRBJ1-1	.	CASSIQGGSEAFF	TGTGCCAGTAGTATTCAGGGGGGCTCTGAAGCTTTCTTT
TRBV2	.	TRBJ1-4	.	CASRGGVGAGNEKLFF	TGTGCCAGCAGGGGGGGTGTAGGGGCCGGTAATGAAAAACTGTTTTTT
TRBV6-5	.	TRBJ2-7	.	CASRRDQASAYEQYF	TGTGCCAGCAGGCGGGATCAGGCTAGCGCCTACGAGCAGTACTTC
TRBV4-2	.	TRBJ1-2	.	CASSQGGGTNYGYTF	TGTGCCAGCAGCCAAGGGGGAGGAACTAACTATGGCTACACCTTC
TRBV19	.	TRBJ1-2	few	CASRRGTGYTF	TGTGCCAGCCGGAGAGGAACCGGCTACACCTTC
TRBV10-1	.	TRBJ2-7	once	CASSESGALDEQYF	TGCGCCAGCAGTGAGTCGGGGGCTCTCGACGAGCAGTACTTC
TRBV10-3	TRBD1	TRBJ1-5	.	CAISESGQGGQPQHF	TGTGCCATCAGTGAGTCGGGACAGGGCGGTCAGCCCCAGCATTTT